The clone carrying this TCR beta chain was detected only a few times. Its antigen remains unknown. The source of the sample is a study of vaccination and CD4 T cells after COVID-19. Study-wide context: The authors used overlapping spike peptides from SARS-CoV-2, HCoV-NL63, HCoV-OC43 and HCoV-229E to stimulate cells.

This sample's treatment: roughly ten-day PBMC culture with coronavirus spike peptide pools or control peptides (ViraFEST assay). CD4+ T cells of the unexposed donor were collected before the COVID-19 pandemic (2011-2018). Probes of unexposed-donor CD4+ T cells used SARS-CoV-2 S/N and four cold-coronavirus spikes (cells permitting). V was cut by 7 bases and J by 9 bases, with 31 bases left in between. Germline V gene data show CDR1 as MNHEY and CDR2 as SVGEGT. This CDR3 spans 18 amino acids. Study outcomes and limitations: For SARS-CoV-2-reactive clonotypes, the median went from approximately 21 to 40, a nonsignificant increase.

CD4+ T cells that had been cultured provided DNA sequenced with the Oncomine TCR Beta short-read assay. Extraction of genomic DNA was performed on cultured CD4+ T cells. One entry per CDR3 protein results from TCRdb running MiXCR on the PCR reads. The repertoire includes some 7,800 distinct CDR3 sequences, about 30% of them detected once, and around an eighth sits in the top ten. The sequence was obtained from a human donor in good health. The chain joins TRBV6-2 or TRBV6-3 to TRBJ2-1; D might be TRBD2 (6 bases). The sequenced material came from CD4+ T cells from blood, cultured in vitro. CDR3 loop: CASTGLGITPVVGVEQFF. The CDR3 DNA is TGTGCCAGCACGGGACTGGGAATAACACCGGTGGTTGGCGTTGAGCAGTTCTTC.